This TCR beta chain originates from a study of Graves' ophthalmopathy and Graves' hyperthyroidism (dated by TCRdb to about 2018). Study-wide context: Stable hyperthyroidism was defined as no progression to ophthalmopathy within 18 months of follow-up. The study used signatures of the TCR beta repertoire to tell Graves' ophthalmopathy apart from Graves' hyperthyroidism and to predict which patients would progress to ophthalmopathy. In total, approximately 130 blood samples were TCR-sequenced: fewer than 50 ophthalmopathy, some 75 hyperthyroidism and some 17 hyperthyroidism-to-ophthalmopathy patients. To explore V-J signatures distinguishing ophthalmopathy from hyperthyroidism, a discovery set of more than 95 patients (around 44 ophthalmopathy, 57 stable hyperthyroidism) was enrolled. An independent validation cohort was composed of approximately 19 hyperthyroidism patients and around 15 patients who later progressed from hyperthyroidism to ophthalmopathy. In over 5 hyperthyroidism patients, the T-cell repertoire of thyroid tissue was compared with the T-cell repertoire of blood. Following sample collection, hyperthyroidism patients were given methimazole at a starting dose of 30 mg daily, and ophthalmopathy patients were given high-dose intravenous methylprednisolone.

Findings and caveats that apply to the study as a whole: No statistical method was used to set the sample size in advance, and the investigators knew which group each participant was assigned to. In validation, the model predicted ophthalmopathy progression with over 60% sensitivity and approximately 72% specificity; some 13 predicted patients were CT-confirmed with GO in a median of around 6.5 months. Most expanded thyroid clonotypes with frequency above 0.001 were also detected in blood, suggesting blood repertoires may reflect the thyroid immune response. Ophthalmopathy was separated from stable hyperthyroidism by the 13-signature model with about 90% sensitivity and around 81% specificity in cross-validation and with 80%/75% in the test set.

Hyperthyroidism patients were newly diagnosed, were aged 18 to 65 years, and had a disease duration under 2 months. Patients were excluded if they had other autoimmune diseases, uncontrolled infections, pregnancy or lactation. Diagnosis relied on clinical symptoms, serum thyroxine, TRAb, thyroid ultrasound and orbital computed tomography. Total RNA was extracted with Trizol reagent and quality-checked on an Agilent 2100 Bioanalyzer. Inclusive of the bounding cysteine and phenylalanine, the CDR3 is 16 residues long. Solely the CDR3 DNA is kept, with 48 bases framed from the first base. CDR1 and CDR2 (SGHKS, YYEKEE) derive from the germline V gene (reference sequence). V has 4 bases trimmed and J has 6 bases trimmed; junction bases matching no gene number 15. For repertoire sequencing, TCR beta CDR3 regions were amplified from RNA transcripts. The first round was an RT-PCR using HTBI primers with the Qiagen OneStep RT-PCR kit, and this first round was followed by a second-round multiplex PCR, then size selection and purification. Libraries were sequenced on an Illumina HiSeq2000 using paired-end 100 bp reads. The original methods were these. SOAPnuke was used to process the reads, removing any read that contained adapters or uncalled bases, had a mean Phred below 15, or lacked an exact match to the constant primer or identifier. High-quality paired reads were merged with COPE v1.2.5. Clonotypes were defined as unique nucleotide sequences and were aligned to IMGT TRB V, D and J references using MiTCR v1.1. The analysis was limited to V-J combinations with a frequency above 0.0001, which together covered approximately 99% of repertoires. For each V-J combination, a TCR clonal expansion and chaos score was defined as F50 clonal expansion divided by the chaos observed in the TCRdist matrix. Welch's t-statistics and random forest were used to narrow the features down to more than 10 V-J combinations, which were then fed into a naive Bayes classifier. The Morisita-Horn index was used to measure how similar the thyroid and blood repertoires were. TCRdb redid the processing of the public reads, applying fastp at Q25 and MiXCR, and retained in-frame beta chains. Each CDR3 protein appears once, grouped with its most common genes and DNA. V and J calls and clone size were set by TCRdb, not the authors. The sample yields approximately 1.2 million distinct CDR3 sequences; 36% were counted once. The ten most abundant clones make up over 8.5% of the sample.

There are a few counts of this clonotype. Its antigen has not been determined. One base away there is no much larger clone; base qualities are not given. This sequence originates from an adult man with Graves' hyperthyroidism. The sequencing input was peripheral blood or thyroid tissue (not recorded which). This chain is built from TRBV5-5 and TRBJ1-1; 7 middle bases align to TRBD1. The sequenced DNA: TGTGCCAGCAGCCTCGGGTTGACAGGGAGGGGTTCTGAAGCTTTCTTT. Its translation is CASSLGLTGRGSEAFF.